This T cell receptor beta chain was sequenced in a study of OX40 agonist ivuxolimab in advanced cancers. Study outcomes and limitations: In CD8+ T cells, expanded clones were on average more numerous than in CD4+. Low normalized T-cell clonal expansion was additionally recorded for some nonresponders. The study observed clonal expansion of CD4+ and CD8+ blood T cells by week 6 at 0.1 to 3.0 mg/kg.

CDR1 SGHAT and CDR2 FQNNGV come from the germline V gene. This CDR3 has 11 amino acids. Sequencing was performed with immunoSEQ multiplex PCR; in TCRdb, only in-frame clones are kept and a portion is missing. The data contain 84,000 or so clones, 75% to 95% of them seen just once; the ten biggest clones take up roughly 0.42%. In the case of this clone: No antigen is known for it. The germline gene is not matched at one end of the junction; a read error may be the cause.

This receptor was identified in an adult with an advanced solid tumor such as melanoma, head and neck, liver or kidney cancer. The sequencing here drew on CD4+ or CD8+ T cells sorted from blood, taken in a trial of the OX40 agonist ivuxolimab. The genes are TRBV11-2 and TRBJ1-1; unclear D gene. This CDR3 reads CASSPGTGAFF. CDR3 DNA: TGTGCCAGCAGCCCAGGAACTGGAGCTTTCTTT.